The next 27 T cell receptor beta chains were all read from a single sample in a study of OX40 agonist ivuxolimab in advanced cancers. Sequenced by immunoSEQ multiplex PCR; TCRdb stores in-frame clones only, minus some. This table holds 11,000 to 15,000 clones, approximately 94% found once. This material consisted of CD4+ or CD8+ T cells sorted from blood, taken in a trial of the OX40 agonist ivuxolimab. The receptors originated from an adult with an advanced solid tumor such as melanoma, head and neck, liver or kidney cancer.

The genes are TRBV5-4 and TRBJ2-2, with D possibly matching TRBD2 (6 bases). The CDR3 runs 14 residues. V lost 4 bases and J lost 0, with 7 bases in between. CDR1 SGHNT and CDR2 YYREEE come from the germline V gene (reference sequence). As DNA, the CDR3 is TGTGCCAGCAGCCGACTAGCGAACACCGGGGAGCTGTTTTTT. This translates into CASSRLANTGELFF. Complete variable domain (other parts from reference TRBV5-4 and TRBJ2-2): ETGVTQSPTHLIKTRGQQVTLRCSSQSGHNTVSWYQQALGQGPQFIFQYYREEENGRGNFPPRFSGLQFPNYSSELNVNALELDDSALYLCASSRLANTGELFFGEGSRLTVL.

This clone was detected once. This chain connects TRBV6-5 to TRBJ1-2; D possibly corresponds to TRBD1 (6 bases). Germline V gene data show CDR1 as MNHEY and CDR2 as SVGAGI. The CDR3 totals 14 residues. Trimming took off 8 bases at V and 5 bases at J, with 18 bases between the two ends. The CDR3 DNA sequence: TGTGCCAGCCTTCCCCGGGGGCTGGGGTATGGCTACACCTTC. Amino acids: CASLPRGLGYGYTF.

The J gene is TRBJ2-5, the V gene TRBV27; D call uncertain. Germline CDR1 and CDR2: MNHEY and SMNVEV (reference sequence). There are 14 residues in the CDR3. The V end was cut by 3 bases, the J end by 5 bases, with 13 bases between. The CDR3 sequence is CASSFSFGSETQYF. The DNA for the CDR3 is TGTGCCAGCAGTTTTAGCTTCGGTTCGGAGACCCAGTACTTC.

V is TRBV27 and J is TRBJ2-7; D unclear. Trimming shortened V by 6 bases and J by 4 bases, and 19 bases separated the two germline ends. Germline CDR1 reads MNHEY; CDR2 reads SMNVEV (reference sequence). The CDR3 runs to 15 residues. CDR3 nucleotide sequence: TGTGCCAGCAGGATAAGGACCGATTATACTTACGAGCAGTACTTC. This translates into CASRIRTDYTYEQYF.

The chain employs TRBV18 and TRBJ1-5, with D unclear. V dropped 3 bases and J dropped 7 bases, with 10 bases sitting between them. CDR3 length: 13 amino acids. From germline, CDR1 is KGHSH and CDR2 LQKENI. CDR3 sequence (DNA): TGTGCCAGCTCACCCGGACTGGAACAGCCCCAGCATTTT. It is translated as CASSPGLEQPQHF.

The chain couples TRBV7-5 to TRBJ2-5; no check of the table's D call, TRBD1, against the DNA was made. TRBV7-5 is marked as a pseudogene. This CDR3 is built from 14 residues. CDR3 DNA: TGTGCCAGCGGCGACTCCAGGGTCCAGGAGACCCAGTACTTC. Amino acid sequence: CASGDSRVQETQYF.

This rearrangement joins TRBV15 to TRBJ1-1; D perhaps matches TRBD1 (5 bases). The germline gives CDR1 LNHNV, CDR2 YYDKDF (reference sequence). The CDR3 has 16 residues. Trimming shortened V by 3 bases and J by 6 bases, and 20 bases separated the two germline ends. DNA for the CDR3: TGTGCCACCAGCAGCAGGACCGGGACCCCTGGCGCTGAAGCTTTCTTT. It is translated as CATSSRTGTPGAEAFF.

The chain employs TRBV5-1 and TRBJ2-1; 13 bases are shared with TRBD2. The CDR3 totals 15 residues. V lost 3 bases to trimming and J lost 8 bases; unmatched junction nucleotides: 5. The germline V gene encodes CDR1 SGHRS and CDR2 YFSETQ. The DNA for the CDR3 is TGCGCCAGCAGCTCGGGGACTAGCGGGAACGATGAGCAGTTCTTC. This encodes CASSSGTSGNDEQFF.

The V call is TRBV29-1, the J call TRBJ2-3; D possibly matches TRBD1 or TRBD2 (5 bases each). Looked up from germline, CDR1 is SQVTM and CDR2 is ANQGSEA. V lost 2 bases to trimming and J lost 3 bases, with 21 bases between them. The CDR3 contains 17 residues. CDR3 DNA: TGCAGCGTTGAATTGCTGAGGGGTCCGTTTGAAACAGATACGCAGTATTTT. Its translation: CSVELLRGPFETDTQYF.

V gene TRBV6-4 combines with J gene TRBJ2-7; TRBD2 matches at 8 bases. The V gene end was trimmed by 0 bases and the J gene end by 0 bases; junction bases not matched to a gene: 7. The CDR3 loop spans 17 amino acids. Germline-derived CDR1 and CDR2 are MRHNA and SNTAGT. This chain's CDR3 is CASSDSPLAAYSYEQYF. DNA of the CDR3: TGTGCCAGCAGTGACTCTCCACTAGCGGCCTACTCCTACGAGCAGTACTTC.

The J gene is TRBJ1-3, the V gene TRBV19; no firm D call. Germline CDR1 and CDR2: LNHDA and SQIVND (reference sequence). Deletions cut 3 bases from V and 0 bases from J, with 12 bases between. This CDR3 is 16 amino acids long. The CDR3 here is CASSIGRIYSGNTIYF. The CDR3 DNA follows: TGTGCCAGTAGTATCGGAAGAATCTACTCTGGAAACACCATATATTTT.

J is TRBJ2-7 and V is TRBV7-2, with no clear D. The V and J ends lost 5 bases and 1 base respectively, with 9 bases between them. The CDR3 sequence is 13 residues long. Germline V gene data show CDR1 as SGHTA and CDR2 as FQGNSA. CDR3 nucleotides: TGTGCCAGCAGCCCCTCCGGGTCCTACGAGCAGTACTTC. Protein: CASSPSGSYEQYF.

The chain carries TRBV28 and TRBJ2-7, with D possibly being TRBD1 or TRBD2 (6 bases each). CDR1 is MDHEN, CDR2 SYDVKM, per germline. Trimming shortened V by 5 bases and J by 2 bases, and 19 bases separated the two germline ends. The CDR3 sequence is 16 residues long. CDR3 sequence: CASSPYGGGYTYEQYF. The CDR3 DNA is TGTGCCAGCAGTCCTTACGGGGGCGGGTATACCTACGAGCAGTACTTC.

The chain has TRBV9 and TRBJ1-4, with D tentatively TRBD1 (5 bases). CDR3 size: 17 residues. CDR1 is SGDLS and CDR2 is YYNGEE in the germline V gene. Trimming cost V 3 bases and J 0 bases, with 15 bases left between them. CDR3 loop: CASSDYRDGATNEKLFF. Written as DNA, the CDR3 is TGTGCCAGCAGCGACTACCGGGACGGTGCAACTAATGAAAAACTGTTTTTT.

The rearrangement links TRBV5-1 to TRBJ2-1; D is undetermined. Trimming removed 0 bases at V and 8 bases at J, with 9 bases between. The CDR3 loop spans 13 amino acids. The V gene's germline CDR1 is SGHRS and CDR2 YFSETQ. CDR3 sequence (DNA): TGCGCCAGCAGCTTGGAGGTTTGGGATGAGCAGTTCTTC. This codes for CASSLEVWDEQFF.

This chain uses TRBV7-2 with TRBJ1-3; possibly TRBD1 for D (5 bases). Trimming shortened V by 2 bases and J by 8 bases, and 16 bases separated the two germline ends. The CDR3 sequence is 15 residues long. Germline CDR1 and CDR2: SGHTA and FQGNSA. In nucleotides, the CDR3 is TGTGCCAGCAGCTTACGGGGCCTCAATATGGACACCATATATTTT. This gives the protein CASSLRGLNMDTIYF.

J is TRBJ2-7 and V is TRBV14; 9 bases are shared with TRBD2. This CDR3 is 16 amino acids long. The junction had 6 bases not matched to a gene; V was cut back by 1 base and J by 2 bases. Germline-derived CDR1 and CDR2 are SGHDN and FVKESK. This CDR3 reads CASSQVSGGKPYEQYF. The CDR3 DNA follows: TGTGCCAGCAGCCAAGTTAGCGGGGGAAAGCCCTACGAGCAGTACTTC. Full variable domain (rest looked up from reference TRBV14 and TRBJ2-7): EAGVTQFPSHSVIEKGQTVTLRCDPISGHDNLYWYRRVMGKEIKFLLHFVKESKQDESGMPNNRFLAERTGGTYSTLKVQPAELEDSGVYFCASSQVSGGKPYEQYFGPGTRLTVT.

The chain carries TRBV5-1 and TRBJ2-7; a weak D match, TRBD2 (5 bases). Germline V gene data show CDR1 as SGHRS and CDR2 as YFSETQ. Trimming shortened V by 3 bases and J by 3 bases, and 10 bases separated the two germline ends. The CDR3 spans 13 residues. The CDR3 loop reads CASSYEGSYEQYF. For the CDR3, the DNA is TGCGCCAGCAGCTATGAGGGTAGCTACGAGCAGTACTTC.

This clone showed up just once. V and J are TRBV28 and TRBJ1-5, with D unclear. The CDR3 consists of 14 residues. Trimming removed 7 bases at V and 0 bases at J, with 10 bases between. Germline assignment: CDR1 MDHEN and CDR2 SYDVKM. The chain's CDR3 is CASKDGDSNQPQHF. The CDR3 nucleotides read TGTGCCAGCAAGGACGGTGATAGCAATCAGCCCCAGCATTTT.

Here the CDR3 reads CASRMRDRLRYGYTF. CDR3 in DNA: TGTGCCAGCAGGATGAGGGACAGGCTACGCTATGGCTACACCTTC. This chain links TRBV5-6 with TRBJ1-2, with TRBD1 identical over 8 bases. CDR3 length: 15 amino acids. The ends lost 5 bases at V and 4 bases at J; junction bases unmatched: 10. Germline assignment: CDR1 SGHDT and CDR2 YYEEEE.

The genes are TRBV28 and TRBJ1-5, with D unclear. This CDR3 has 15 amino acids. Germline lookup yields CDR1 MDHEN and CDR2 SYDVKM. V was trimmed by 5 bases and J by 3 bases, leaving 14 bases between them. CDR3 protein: CASSPPEGINQPQHF. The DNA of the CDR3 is TGTGCCAGCAGTCCACCTGAGGGTATCAATCAGCCCCAGCATTTT.

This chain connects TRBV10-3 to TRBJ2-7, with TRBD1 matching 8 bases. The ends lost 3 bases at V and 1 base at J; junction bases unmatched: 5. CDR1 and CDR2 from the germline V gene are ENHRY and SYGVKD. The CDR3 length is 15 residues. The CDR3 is CAISEWTGQSYEQYF. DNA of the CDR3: TGTGCCATCAGTGAATGGACAGGGCAGTCCTACGAGCAGTACTTC.

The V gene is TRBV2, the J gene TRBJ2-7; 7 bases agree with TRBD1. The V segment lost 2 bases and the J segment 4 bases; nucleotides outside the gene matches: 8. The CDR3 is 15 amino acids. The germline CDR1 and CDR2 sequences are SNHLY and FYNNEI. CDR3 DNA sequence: TGTGCCAGCAGTGAACTCGGACAGGTTTTATACGAGCAGTACTTC. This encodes CASSELGQVLYEQYF.

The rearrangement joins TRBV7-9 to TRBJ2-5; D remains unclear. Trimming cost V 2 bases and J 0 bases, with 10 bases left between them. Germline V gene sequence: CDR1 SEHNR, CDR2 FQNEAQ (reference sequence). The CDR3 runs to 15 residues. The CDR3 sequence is CASSLSRRYQETQYF. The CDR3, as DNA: TGTGCCAGCAGCTTATCGCGGCGGTACCAAGAGACCCAGTACTTC.

The chain's CDR3 is CASSIPGGTNEKLFF. DNA of the CDR3: TGTGCCAGTAGTATCCCAGGGGGGACTAATGAAAAACTGTTTTTT. The rearrangement joins TRBV19 to TRBJ1-4, with TRBD1 matching over 7 bases. The ends lost 3 bases at V and 2 bases at J; junction bases unmatched: 3. The V gene's germline CDR1 is LNHDA and CDR2 SQIVND (reference sequence). The CDR3 totals 15 residues.

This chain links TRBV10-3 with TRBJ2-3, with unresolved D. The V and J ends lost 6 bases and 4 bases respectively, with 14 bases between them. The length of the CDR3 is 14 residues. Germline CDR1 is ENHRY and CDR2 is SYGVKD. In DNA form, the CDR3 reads TGTGCCATCAGAGGCGGTCTTTGGGCAGATACGCAGTATTTT. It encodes CAIRGGLWADTQYF.

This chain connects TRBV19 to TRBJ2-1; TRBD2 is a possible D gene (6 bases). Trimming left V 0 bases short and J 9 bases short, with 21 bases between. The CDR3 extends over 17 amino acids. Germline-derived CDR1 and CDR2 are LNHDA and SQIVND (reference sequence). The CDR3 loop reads CASSIDSGGEGLSEQFF. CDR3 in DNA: TGTGCCAGTAGTATAGATAGCGGCGGCGAAGGGTTATCTGAGCAGTTCTTC.